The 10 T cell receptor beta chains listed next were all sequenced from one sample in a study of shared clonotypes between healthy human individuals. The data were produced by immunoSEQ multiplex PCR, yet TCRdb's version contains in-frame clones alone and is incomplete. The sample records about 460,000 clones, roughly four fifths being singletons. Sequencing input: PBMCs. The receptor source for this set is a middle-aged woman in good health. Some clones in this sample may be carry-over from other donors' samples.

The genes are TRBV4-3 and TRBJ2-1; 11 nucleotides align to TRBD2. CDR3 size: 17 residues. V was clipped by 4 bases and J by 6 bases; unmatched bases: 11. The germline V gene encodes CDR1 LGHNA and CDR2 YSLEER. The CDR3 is CASSRRLAGSAANEQFF. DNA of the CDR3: TGCGCCAGCAGCCGTCGACTAGCGGGATCCGCCGCCAATGAGCAGTTCTTC.

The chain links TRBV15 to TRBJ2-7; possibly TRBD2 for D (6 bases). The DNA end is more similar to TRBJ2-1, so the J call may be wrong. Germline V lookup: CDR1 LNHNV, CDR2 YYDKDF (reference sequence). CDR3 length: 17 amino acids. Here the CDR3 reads CATSRDIGTLTDNEQFF. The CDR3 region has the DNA TGTGCCACCAGCAGAGATATTGGGACTCTGACGGACAATGAGCAGTTCTTC.

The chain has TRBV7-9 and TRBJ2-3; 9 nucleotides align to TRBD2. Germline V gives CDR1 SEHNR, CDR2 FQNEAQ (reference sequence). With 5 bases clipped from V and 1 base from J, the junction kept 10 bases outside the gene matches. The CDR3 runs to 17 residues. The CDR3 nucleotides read TGTGCCAGCAGCGATCCGACTAGCGGATCCCGCACAGATACGCAGTATTTT. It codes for CASSDPTSGSRTDTQYF.

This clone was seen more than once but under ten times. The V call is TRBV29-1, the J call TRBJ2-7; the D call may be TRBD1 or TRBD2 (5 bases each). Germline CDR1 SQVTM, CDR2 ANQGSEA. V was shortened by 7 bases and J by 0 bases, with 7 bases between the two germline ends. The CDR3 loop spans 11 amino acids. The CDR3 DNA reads TGCAGCGCGGGGCACTCCTACGAGCAGTACTTC. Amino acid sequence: CSAGHSYEQYF.

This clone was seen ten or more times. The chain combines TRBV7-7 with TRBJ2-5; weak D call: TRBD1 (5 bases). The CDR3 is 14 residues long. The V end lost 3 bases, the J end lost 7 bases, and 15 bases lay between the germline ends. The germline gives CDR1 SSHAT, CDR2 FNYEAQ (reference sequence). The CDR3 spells CASSLGLLPRTQYF. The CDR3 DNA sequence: TGTGCCAGCAGCTTGGGGCTCCTGCCGCGGACCCAGTACTTC. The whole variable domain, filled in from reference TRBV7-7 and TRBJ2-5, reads GAGVSQSPRYKVTKRGQDVTLRCDPISSHATLYWYQQALGQGPEFLTYFNYEAQPDKSGLPSDRFSAERPEGSISTLTIQRTEQRDSAMYRCASSLGLLPRTQYFGPGTRLLVL.

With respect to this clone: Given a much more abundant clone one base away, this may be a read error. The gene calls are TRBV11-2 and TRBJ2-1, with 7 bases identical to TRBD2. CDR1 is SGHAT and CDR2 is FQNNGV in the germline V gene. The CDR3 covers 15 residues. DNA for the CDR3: TGTGCCAGCAGCTTAGCGGGAGCGGGACTACGGGAGCAGCTCTTC. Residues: CASSLAGAGLREQLF.

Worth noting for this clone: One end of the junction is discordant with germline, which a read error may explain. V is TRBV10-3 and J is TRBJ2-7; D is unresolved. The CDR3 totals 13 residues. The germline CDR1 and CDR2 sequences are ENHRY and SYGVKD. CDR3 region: CAISGTGSSEQYF. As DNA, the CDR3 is TGTGCCATCAGCGGAACTGGATCCTCCGAGCAGTACTTC.

As DNA, the CDR3 is TGTGCCAGCAGTTTGGGGTACTCTGGGGCCAACGTCCTGACTTTC. Residues: CASSLGYSGANVLTF. This chain uses TRBV2 with TRBJ2-6; D is uncertain. The V gene lost 5 bases and the J gene lost 0 bases, with 8 bases spanning the gap. The CDR3 is 15 amino acids. Germline V gene lookup returns CDR1 SNHLY and CDR2 FYNNEI.

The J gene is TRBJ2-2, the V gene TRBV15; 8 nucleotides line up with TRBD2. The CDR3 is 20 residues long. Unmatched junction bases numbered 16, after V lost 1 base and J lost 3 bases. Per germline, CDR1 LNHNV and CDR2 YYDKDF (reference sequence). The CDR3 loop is CATSRVLAESTNADTGELFF. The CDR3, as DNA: TGTGCCACCAGCAGAGTACTAGCGGAGTCCACAAACGCGGACACCGGGGAGCTGTTTTTT.

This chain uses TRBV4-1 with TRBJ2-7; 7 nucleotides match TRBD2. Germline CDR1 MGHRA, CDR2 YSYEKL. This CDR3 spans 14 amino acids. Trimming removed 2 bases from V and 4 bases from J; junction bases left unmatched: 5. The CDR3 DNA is TGCGCCAGCAGCCAACTTCCTAGCGGTTACGAGCAGTACTTC. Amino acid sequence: CASSQLPSGYEQYF.